The present TCR beta chain was sequenced within a study of cytomegalovirus exposure and HLA in healthy donors. Whole-study context: Around 180 million T cells yielded 100 million or so unique TCR beta sequences in earlier analysis.

PCR primers comprised 60 Vbeta and 13 Jbeta primers. This table comes from immunoSEQ multiplex PCR, and its TCRdb copy is limited to in-frame clones, with some not included. Counted here are under 90,000 clones, approximately 67% occurring once; the ten biggest clones make up 7.5% to 8%. Unrecorded immune exposure was likely among donors, who were nominally healthy when sampled. Overall study findings and caveats: Roughly even sequencing depth across donors was the assumption behind the presence/absence analyses. Later on, an analysis found that several of the most significant clusters appeared to be linked to common viral pathogens, which included parvovirus B19.

This CDR3 has 13 residues. The germline V gene encodes CDR1 MDHEN and CDR2 SYDVKM. Deletions cut 2 bases from V and 11 bases from J, with 13 bases between. As concerns this clone: Its antigen is unidentified.

Source material: PBMCs. The TCR was taken from a man aged 35-49 years in good health and CMV-seropositive. The chain is built from TRBV28 and TRBJ2-1, with D possibly being TRBD2 (5 bases). The CDR3 bases are TGTGCCAGCAGTTTACCACCCGGACTCCAGCAGTTCTTC. Protein product: CASSLPPGLQQFF.